Listed here is a single T cell receptor (beta chain). Germline V gives CDR1 SGHNT, CDR2 YYREEE (reference sequence). The CDR3 is 16 amino acids. V dropped 0 bases and J dropped 4; count of bases not matched to a gene: 7. Authors' processing steps: Reference gene primer amplification gave nucleated cell count estimates. The data were produced by immunoSEQ multiplex PCR, yet TCRdb's version contains in-frame clones alone and is incomplete. That table is the source of V, J and clone size, and D and trimming were worked out from the DNA. The sample includes 57,000 or so clones, around 85% of them seen just once. This sample was included in a study of blood T cell repertoires in COVID-19. Study context: The samples span acute and convalescent COVID-19 from the United States, Italy and Spain. PBMCs, B-cell-depleted T cells, or T cells provided the cDNA or gDNA that made up the material.

The clonotype was recovered from a woman of 80 years or more with active or convalescent COVID-19. Sequencing was carried out using peripheral blood. The genes are TRBV5-4 and TRBJ1-1, with TRBD1 identical over 9 bases. As DNA, the CDR3 is TGTGCCAGCAGCTTGGGGGGACAGGGAGGATTCACTGAAGCTTTCTTT. Its translation is CASSLGGQGGFTEAFF. Full variable domain (missing parts from reference TRBV5-4 and TRBJ1-1): ETGVTQSPTHLIKTRGQQVTLRCSSQSGHNTVSWYQQALGQGPQFIFQYYREEENGRGNFPPRFSGLQFPNYSSELNVNALELDDSALYLCASSLGGQGGFTEAFFGQGTRLTVV.